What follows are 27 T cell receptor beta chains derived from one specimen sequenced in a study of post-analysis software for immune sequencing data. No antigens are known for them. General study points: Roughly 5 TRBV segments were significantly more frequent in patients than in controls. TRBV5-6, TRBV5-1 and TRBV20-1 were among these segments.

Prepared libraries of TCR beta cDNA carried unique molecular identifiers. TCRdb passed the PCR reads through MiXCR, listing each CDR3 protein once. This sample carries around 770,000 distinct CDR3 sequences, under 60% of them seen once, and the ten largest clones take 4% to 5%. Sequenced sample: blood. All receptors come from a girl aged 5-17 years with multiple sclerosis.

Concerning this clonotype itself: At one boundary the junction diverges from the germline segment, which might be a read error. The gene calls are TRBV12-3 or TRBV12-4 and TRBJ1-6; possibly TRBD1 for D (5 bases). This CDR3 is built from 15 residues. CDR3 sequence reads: CASSRPETDNSPPHF. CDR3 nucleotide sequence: TGTGCCAGCAGCCGCCCGGAGACAGACAATTCACCCCCCCACTTT.

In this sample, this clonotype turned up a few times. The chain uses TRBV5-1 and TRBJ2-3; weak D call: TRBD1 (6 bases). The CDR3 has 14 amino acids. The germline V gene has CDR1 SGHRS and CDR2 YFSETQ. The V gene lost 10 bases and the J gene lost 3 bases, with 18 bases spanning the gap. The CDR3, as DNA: TGCGCCGGCAATAGGGGGAGCCGGACAGATACGCAGTATTTT. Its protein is CAGNRGSRTDTQYF.

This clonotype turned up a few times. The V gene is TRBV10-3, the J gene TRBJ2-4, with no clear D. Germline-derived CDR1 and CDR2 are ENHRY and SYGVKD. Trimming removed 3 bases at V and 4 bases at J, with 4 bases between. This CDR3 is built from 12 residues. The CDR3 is CAISDGKNIQYF. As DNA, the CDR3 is TGTGCCATCAGTGACGGAAAAAACATTCAGTACTTC.

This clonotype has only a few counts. The CDR3 here is CSVEDRLSTDTQYF. In DNA form, the CDR3 reads TGCAGCGTTGAAGACCGCCTGAGCACAGATACGCAGTATTTT. The chain has TRBV29-1 and TRBJ2-3; D ambiguous. There are 14 residues in the CDR3. V lost 0 bases, J lost 0 bases, and 7 bases lay in between. Germline V gene sequence: CDR1 SQVTM, CDR2 ANQGSEA.

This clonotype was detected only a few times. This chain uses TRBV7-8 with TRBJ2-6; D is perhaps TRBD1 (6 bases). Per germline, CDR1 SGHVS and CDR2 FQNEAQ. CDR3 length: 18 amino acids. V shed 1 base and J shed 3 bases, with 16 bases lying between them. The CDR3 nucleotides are TGTGCCAGCAGCTTAGTTCCCAGGGGATGGAGTGGGGCCAACGTCCTGACTTTC. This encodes CASSLVPRGWSGANVLTF.

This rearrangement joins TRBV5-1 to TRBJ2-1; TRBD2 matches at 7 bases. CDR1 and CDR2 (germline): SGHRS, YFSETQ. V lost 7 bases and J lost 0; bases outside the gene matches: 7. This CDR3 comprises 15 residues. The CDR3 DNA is TGCGCCAGCTTGTTCACTAGCGACTCCTACAATGAGCAGTTCTTC. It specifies CASLFTSDSYNEQFF.

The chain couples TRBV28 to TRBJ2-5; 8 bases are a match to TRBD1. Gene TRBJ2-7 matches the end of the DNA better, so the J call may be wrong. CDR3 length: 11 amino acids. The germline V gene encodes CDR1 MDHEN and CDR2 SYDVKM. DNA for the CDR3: TGTGCCAGCGAACAGGGGGGCGAGCAGTACTTC. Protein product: CASEQGGEQYF.

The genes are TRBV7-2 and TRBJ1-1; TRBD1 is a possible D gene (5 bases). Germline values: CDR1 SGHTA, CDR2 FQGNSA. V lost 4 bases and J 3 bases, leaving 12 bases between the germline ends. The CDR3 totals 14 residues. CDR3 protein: CASSSTPGDTEAFF. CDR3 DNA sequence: TGTGCCAGCAGCTCCACCCCGGGGGACACTGAAGCTTTCTTT.

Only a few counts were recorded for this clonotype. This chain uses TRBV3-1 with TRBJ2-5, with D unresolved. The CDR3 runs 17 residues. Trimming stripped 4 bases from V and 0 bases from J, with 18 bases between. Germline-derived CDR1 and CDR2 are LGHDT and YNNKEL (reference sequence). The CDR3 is CASSPTGSPLYQETQYF. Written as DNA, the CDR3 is TGTGCCAGCAGCCCGACCGGTTCTCCCCTCTACCAAGAGACCCAGTACTTC.

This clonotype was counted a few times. CDR3 amino acids: CASSQDKGSSYEQYF. The CDR3 DNA follows: TGCGCCAGCAGCCAAGATAAAGGCAGCTCCTACGAGCAGTACTTC. The chain links TRBV4-3 to TRBJ2-7; D is uncertain. V shed 0 bases and J shed 0 bases, with 9 bases lying between them. This CDR3 contains 15 residues. CDR1 LGHNA and CDR2 YSLEER come from the germline V gene.

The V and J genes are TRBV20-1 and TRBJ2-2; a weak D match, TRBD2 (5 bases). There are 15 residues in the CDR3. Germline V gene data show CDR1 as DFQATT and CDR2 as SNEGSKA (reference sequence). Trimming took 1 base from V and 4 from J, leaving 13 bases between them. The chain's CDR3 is CSARGPSGGTGELFF. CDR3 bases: TGCAGTGCTAGAGGACCCAGCGGTGGCACCGGGGAGCTGTTTTTT.

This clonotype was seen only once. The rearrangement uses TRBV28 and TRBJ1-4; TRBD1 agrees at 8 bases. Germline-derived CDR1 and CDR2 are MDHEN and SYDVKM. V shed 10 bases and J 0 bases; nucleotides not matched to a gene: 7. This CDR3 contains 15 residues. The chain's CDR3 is CATHQGATTNEKLFF. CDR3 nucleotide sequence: TGTGCCACACATCAGGGGGCAACAACTAATGAAAAACTGTTTTTT.

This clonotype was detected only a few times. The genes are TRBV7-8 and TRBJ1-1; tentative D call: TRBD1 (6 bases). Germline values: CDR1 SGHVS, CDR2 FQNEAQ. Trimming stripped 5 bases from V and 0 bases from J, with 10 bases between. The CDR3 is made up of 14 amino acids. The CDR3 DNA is TGTGCCAGCAGCGCATGGACAGTGAACACTGAAGCTTTCTTT. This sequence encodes CASSAWTVNTEAFF.

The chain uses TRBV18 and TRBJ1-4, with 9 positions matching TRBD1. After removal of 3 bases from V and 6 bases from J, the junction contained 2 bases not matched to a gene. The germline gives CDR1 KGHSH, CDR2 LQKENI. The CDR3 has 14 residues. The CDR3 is CASSPDRGYEKLFF. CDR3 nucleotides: TGTGCCAGCTCACCGGACAGGGGTTATGAAAAACTGTTTTTT.

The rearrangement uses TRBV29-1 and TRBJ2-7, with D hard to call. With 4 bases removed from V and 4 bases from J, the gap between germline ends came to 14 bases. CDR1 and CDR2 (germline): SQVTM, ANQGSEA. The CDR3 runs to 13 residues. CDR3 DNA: TGCAGCGTTGTAAGGCCCGGGCCGTACGAGCAGTACTTC. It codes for CSVVRPGPYEQYF.

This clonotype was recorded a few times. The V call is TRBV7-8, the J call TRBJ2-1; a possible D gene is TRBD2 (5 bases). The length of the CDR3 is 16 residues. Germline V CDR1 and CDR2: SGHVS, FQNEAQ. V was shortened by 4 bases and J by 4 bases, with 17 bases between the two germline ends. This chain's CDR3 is CASSSLVGRGYNEQFF. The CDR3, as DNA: TGTGCCAGCAGCTCCCTGGTTGGCCGGGGATACAATGAGCAGTTCTTC.

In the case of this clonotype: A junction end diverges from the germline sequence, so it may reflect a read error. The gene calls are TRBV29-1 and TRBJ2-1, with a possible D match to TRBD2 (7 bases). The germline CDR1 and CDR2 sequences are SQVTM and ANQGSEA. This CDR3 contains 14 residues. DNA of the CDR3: TGCAGCGTGTTTCTGGACAGCGGGAACAATGAGCAGTGCTTC. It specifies CSVFLDSGNNEQCF.

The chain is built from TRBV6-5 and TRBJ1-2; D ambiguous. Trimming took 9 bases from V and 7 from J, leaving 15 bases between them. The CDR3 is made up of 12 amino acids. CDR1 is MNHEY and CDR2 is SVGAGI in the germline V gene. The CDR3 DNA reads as TGTGCCAGGTTGGACGTTCACATTGGCTACACCTTC. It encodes CARLDVHIGYTF.

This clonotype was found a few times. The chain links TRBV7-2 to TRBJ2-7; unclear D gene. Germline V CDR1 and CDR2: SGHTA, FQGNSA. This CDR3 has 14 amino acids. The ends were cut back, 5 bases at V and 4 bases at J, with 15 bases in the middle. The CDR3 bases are TGTGCCAGCAGCCCCAGGTCTAGACCTTACGAGCAGTACTTC. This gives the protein CASSPRSRPYEQYF.

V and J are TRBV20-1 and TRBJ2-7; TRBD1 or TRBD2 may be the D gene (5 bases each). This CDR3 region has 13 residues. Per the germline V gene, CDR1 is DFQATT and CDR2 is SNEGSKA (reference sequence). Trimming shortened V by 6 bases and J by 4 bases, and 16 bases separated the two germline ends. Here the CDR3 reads CSAPDGAGYEQYF. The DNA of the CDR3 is TGCAGTGCCCCGGACGGGGCTGGGTACGAGCAGTACTTC.

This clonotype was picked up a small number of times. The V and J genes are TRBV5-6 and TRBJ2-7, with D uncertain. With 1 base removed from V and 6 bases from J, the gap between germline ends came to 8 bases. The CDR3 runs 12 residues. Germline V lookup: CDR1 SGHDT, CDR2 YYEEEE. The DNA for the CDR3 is TGTGCCAGCAGCTTGCAATTTGGCGAGCAGTACTTC. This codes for CASSLQFGEQYF. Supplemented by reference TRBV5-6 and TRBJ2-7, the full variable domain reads DAGVTQSPTHLIKTRGQQVTLRCSPKSGHDTVSWYQQALGQGPQFIFQYYEEEERQRGNFPDRFSGHQFPNYSSELNVNALLLGDSALYLCASSLQFGEQYFGPGTRLTVT.

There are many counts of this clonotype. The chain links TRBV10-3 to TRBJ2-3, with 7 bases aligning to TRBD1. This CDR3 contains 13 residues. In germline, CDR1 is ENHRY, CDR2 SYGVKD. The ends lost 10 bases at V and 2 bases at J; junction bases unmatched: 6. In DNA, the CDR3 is TGTGCCACCAGGGGACAGCTCACAGATACGCAGTATTTT. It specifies CATRGQLTDTQYF.

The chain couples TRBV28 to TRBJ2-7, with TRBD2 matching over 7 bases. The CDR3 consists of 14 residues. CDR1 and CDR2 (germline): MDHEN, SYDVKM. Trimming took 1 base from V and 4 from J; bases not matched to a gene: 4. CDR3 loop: CASSLYLADYEQYF. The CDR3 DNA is TGTGCCAGCAGTTTATACCTAGCGGATTACGAGCAGTACTTC.

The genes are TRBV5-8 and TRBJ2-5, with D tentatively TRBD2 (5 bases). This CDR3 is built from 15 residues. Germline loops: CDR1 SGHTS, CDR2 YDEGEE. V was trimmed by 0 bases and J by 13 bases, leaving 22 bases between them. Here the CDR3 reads CASSLGGLAVPSGYF. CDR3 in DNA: TGTGCCAGCAGCTTGGGAGGGCTCGCCGTCCCCTCAGGGTACTTC. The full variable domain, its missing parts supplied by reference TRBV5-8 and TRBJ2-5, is EAGVTQSPTHLIKTRGQQATLRCSPISGHTSVYWYQQALGLGLQFLLWYDEGEERNRGNFPPRFSGRQFPNYSSELNVNALELEDSALYLCASSLGGLAVPSGYFGPGTRLLVL.

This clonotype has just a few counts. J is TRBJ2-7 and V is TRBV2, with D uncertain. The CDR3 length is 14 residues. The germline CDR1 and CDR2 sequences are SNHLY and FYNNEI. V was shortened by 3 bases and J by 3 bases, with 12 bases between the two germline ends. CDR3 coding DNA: TGTGCCAGCAGTGACTACCTAACCCTCTACGAGCAGTACTTC. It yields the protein CASSDYLTLYEQYF.

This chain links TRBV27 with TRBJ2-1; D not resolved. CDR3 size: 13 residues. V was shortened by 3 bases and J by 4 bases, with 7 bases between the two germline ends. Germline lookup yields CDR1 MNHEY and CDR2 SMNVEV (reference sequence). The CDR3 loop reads CASSFGQYNEQFF. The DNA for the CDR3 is TGTGCCAGCAGTTTTGGGCAGTACAATGAGCAGTTCTTC.

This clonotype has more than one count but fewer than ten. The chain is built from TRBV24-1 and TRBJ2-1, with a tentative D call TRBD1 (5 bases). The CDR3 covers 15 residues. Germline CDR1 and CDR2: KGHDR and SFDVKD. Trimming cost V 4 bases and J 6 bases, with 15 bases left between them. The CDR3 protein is CATSDQRTQGNEQFF. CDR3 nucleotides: TGTGCCACCAGTGACCAACGGACCCAGGGCAATGAGCAGTTCTTC.